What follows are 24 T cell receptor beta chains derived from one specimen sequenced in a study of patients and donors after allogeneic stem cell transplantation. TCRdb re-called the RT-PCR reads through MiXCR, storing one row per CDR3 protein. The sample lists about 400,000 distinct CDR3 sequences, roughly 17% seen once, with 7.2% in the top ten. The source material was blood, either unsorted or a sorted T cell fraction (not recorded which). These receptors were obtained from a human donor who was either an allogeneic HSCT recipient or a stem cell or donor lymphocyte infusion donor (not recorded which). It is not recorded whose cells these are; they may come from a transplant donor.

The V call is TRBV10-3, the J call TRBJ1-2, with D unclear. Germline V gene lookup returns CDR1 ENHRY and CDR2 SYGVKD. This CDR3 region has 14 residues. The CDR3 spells CFHTSSETNYGYTF. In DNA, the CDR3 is TGTTTCCACACTTCTTCAGAGACTAACTATGGCTACACCTTC.

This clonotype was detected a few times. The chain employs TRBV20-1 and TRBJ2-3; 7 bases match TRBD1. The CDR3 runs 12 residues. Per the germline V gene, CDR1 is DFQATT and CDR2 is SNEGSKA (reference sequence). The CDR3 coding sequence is TGCAGGACAGGGAGAGGGACAGATACGCAGTATTTT. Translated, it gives CRTGRGTDTQYF.

This CDR3 is CASSHLRGRDTEAFF. The DNA for the CDR3 is TGCGCCAGCAGCCACCTCAGGGGGCGCGACACTGAAGCTTTCTTT. The V and J genes are TRBV4-1 and TRBJ1-1; 8 bases align to TRBD1. The CDR3 spans 15 residues. Germline V gene data show CDR1 as MGHRA and CDR2 as YSYEKL. With 3 bases clipped from V and 3 bases from J, the junction kept 6 bases outside the gene matches.

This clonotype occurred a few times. The CDR3 DNA sequence: TGTGCCAGCAGGAAACAGGGTTTTTCACCCCTCCACTTT. Translating it yields CASRKQGFSPLHF. V and J are TRBV12-3 or TRBV12-4 and TRBJ1-6; tentative D call: TRBD1 (6 bases). The V and J ends lost 6 bases and 9 bases respectively, with 12 bases between them. This CDR3 has 13 residues.

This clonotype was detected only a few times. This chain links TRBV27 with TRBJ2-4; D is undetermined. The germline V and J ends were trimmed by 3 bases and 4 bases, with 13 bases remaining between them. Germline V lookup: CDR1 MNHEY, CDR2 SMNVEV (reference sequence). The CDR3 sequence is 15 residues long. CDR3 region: CASSFNGRRKNIQYF. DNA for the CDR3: TGTGCCAGCAGTTTCAACGGCCGTCGAAAAAACATTCAGTACTTC.

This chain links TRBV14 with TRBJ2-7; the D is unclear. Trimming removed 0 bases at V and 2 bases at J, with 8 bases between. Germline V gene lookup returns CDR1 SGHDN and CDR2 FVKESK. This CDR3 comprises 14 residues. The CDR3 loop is CASSQDQIPYEQYF. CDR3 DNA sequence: TGTGCCAGCAGCCAAGACCAGATACCCTACGAGCAGTACTTC.

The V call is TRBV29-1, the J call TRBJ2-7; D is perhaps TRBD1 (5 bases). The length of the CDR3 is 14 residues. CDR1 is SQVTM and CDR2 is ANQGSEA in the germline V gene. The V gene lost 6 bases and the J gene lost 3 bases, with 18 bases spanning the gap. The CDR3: CSVALGQGGYEQYF. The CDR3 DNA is TGCAGCGTCGCACTGGGGCAGGGCGGCTACGAGCAGTACTTC.

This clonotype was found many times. CDR3 region: CASSLVGQGTTDTQYF. The CDR3 nucleotides read TGCGCCAGCAGCTTGGTGGGACAGGGGACCACAGATACGCAGTATTTT. V and J are TRBV5-1 and TRBJ2-3; TRBD1 aligns across 10 bases. Unmatched junction bases numbered 3, after V lost 0 bases and J lost 2 bases. The germline CDR1 and CDR2 sequences are SGHRS and YFSETQ. CDR3 length equals 16 residues.

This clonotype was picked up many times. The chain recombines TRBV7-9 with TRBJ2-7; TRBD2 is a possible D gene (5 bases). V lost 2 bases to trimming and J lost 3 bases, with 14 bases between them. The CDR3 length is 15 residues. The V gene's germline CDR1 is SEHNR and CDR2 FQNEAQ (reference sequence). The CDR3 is CASSLTRNPLYEQYF. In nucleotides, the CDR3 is TGTGCCAGCAGCTTAACTAGAAACCCTCTCTACGAGCAGTACTTC.

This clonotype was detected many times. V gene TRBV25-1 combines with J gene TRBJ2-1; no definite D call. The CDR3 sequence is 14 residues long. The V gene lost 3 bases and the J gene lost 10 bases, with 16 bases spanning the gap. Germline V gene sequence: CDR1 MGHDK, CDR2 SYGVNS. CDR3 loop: CASSEGRTEREQFF. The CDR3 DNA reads TGTGCCAGCAGTGAGGGCCGAACCGAAAGGGAGCAGTTCTTC.

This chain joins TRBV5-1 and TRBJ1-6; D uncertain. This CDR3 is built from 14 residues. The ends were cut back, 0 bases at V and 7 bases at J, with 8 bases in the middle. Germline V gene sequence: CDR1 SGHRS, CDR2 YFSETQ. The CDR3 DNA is TGCGCCAGCAGCTTGGATTACAGCAATTCACCCCTCCACTTT. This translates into CASSLDYSNSPLHF.

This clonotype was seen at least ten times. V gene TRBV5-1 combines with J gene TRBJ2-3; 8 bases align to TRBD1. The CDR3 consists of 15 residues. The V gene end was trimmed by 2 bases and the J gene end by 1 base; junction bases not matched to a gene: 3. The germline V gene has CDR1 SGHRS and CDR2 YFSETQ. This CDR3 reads CASSFDRGRTDTQYF. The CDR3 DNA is TGCGCCAGCAGCTTCGACAGGGGACGCACAGATACGCAGTATTTT.

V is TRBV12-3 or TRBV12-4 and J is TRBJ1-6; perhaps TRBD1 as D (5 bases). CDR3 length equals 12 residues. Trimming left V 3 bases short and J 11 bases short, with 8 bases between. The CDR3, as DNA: TGTGCCAGCAGTTTTACGGGACCACCCCTCCACTTT. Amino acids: CASSFTGPPLHF.

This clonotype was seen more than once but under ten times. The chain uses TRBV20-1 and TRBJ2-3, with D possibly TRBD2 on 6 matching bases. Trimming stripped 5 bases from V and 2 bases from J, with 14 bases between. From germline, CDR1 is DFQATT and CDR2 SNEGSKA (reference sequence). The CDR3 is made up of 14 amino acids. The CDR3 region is CSARDFQNTDTQYF. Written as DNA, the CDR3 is TGCAGTGCTCGGGACTTCCAGAACACAGATACGCAGTATTTT.

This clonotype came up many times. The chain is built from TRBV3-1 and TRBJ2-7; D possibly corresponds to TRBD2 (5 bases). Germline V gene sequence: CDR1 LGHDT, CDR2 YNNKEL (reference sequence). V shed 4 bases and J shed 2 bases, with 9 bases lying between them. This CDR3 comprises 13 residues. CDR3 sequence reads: CASSPGLPYEQYF. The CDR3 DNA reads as TGTGCCAGCAGCCCCGGACTTCCCTACGAGCAGTACTTC.

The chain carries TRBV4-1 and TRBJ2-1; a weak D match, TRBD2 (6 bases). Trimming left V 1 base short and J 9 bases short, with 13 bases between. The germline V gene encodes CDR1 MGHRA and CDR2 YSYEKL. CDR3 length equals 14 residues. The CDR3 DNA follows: TGCGCCAGCAGCCAAGGGCTAGCGAAGGCTGAGCAGTTCTTC. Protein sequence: CASSQGLAKAEQFF.

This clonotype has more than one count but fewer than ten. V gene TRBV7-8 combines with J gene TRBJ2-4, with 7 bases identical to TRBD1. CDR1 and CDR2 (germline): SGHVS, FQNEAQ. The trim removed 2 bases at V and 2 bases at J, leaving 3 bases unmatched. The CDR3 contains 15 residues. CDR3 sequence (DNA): TGTGCCAGCAGCTTAATAGGGGGCTCCAAAAACATTCAGTACTTC. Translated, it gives CASSLIGGSKNIQYF.

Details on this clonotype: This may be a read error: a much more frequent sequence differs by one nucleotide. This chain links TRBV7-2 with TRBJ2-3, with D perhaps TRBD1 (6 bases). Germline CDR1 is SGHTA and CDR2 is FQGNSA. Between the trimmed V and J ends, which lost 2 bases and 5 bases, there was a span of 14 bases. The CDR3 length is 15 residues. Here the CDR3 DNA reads TGTGCCAGCAGCTTAACAGGGTGCGGGCAAGATACGCAGTATTTT. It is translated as CASSLTGCGQDTQYF.

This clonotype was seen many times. CDR3 residues: CASSLLAGVTQYF. The CDR3 bases are TGTGCCAGCAGCCTCCTAGCGGGAGTTACGCAGTATTTT. J is TRBJ2-3 and V is TRBV12-3 or TRBV12-4; TRBD2 agrees at 10 bases. This CDR3 contains 13 residues. Germline trimming cut 6 bases from V and 8 bases from J; bases unmatched to any gene: 5.

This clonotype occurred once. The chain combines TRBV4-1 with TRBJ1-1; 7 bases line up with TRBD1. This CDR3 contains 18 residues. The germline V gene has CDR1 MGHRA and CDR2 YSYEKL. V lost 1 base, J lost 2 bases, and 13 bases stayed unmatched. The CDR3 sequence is CASSQAGGSGRTNTEAFF. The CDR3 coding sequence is TGCGCCAGCAGCCAAGCAGGGGGTTCGGGACGGACAAACACTGAAGCTTTCTTT.

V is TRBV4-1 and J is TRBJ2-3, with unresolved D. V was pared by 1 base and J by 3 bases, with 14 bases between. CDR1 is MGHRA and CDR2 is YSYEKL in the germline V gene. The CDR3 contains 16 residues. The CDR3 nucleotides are TGCGCCAGCAGCCAAGCACCCGTTGTCAGGACAGATACGCAGTATTTT. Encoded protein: CASSQAPVVRTDTQYF.

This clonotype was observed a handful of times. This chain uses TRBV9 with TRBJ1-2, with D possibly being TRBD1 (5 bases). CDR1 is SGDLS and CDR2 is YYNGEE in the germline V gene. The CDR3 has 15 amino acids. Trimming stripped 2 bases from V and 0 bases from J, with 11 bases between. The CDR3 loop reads CASSVGELANYGYTF. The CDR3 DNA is TGTGCCAGCAGCGTGGGGGAACTAGCTAACTATGGCTACACCTTC.

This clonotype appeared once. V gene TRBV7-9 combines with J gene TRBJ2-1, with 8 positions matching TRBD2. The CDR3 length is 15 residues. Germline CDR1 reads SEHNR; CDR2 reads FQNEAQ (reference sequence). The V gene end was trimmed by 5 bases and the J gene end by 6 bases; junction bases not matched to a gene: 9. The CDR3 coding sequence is TGTGCCAGCAGCGCCGGGGGGGGCCCGGGCAATGAGCAGTTCTTC. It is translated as CASSAGGGPGNEQFF.

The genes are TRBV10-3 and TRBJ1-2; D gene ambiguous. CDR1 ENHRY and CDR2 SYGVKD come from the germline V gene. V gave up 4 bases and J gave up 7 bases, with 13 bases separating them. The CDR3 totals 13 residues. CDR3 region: CAISGNLFPGYTF. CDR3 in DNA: TGTGCCATCAGTGGAAATCTCTTTCCTGGCTACACCTTC.